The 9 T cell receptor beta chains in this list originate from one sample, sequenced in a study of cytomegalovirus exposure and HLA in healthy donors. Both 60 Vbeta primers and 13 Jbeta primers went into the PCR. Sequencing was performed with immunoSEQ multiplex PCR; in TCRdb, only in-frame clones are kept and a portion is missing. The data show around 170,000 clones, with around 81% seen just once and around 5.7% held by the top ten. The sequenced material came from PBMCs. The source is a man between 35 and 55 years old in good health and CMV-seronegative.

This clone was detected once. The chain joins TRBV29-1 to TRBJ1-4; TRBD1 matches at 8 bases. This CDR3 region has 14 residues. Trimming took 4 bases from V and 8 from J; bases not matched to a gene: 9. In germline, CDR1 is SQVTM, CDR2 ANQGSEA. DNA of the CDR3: TGCAGCGTTGTCGCGGCAGGGGGCCAAGAAAAACTGTTTTTT. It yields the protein CSVVAAGGQEKLFF. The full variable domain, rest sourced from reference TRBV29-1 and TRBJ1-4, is SAVISQKPSRDICQRGTSLTIQCQVDSQVTMMFWYRQQPGQSLTLIATANQGSEATYESGFVIDKFPISRPNLTFSTLTVSNMSPEDSSIYLCSVVAAGGQEKLFFGSGTQLSVL.

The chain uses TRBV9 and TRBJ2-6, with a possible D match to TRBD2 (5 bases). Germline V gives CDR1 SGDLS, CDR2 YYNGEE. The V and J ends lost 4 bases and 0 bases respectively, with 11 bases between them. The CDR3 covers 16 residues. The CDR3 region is CASSLGVSSGANVLTF. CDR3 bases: TGTGCCAGCAGCCTCGGGGTTTCCTCTGGGGCCAACGTCCTGACTTTC.

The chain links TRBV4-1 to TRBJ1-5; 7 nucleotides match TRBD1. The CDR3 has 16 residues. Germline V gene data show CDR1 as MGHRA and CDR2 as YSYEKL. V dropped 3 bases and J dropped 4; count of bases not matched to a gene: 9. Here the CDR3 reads CASSHTLTGRNQPQHF. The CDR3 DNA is TGCGCCAGCAGCCACACTTTGACAGGGCGAAATCAGCCCCAGCATTTT.

The CDR3 bases are TGTGCCAGCAGCAGCAGGGGTACGGGGTCTTATGGCTACACCTTC. Its protein product is CASSSRGTGSYGYTF. The gene calls are TRBV27 and TRBJ1-2, with D perhaps TRBD1 (6 bases). The germline V gene has CDR1 MNHEY and CDR2 SMNVEV (reference sequence). Trimming stripped 6 bases from V and 5 bases from J, with 19 bases between. The CDR3 is 15 amino acids.

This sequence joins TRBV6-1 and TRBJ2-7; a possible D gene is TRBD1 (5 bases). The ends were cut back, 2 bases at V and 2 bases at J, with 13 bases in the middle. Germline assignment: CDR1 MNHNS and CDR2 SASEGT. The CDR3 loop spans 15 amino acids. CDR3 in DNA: TGTGCCAGCAGTGAACGGGCAGGGCAGGCCTACGAGCAGTACTTC. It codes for CASSERAGQAYEQYF.

CDR3 sequence: CASSLGGGETYNEQFF. CDR3 sequence (DNA): TGTGCCAGCAGCTTAGGGGGTGGGGAGACCTACAATGAGCAGTTCTTC. The chain recombines TRBV7-8 with TRBJ2-1; D may be TRBD2 (5 bases). There are 16 residues in the CDR3. V lost 1 base and J 2 bases, leaving 12 bases between the germline ends. Germline V gene data show CDR1 as SGHVS and CDR2 as FQNEAQ.

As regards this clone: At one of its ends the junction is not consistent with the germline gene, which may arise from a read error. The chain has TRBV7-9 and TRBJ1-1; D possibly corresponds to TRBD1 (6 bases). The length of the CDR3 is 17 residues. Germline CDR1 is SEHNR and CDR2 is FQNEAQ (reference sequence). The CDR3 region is CSSSLGPPTGPNTEAFF. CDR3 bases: TGTTCCAGCAGCTTAGGGCCGCCGACAGGACCTAACACTGAAGCTTTCTTT.

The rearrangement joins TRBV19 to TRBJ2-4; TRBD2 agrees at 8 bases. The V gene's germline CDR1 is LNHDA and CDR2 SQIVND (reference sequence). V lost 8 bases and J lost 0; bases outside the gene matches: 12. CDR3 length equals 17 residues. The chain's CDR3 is CASSNGRGSLAKNIQYF. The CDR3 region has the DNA TGTGCCAGTTCCAACGGGAGGGGATCCCTAGCCAAAAACATTCAGTACTTC.

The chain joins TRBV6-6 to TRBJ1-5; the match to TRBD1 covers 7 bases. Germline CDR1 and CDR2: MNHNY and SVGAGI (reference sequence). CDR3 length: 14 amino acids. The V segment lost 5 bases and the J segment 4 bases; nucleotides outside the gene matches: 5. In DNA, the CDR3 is TGTGCCAGCAGTGGGGGACAGATAAATCAGCCCCAGCATTTT. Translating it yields CASSGGQINQPQHF.